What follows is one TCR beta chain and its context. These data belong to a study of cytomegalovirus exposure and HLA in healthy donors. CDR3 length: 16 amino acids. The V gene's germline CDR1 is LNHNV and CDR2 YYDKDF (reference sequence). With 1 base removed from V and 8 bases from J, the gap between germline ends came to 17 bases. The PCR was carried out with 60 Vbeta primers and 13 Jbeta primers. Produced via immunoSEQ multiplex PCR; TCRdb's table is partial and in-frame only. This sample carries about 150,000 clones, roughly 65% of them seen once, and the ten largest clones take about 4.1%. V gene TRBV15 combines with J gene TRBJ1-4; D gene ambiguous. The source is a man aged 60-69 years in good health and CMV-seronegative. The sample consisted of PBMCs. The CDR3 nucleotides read TGTGCCACCAGCAGAGCGTCCGGAGGCGGCGGCGAAAAACTGTTTTTT. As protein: CATSRASGGGGEKLFF.